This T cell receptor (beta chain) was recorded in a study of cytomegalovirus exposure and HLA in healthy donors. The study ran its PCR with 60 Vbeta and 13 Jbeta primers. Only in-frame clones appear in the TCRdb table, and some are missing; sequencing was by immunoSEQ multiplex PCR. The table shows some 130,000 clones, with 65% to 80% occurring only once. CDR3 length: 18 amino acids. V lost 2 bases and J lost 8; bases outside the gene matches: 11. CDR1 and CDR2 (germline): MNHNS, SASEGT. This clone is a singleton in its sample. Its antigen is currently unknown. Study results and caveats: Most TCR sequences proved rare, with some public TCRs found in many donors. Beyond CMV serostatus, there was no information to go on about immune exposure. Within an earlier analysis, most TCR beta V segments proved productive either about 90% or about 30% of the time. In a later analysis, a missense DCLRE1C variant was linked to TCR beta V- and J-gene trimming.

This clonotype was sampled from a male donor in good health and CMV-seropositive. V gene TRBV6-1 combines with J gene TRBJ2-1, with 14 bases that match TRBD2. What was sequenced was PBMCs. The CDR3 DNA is TGTGCCAGCAGTGAATCAGGACTAGCGGGGGGCCAGGGCGATGAGCAGTTCTTC. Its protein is CASSESGLAGGQGDEQFF.